Sequencing of this TCR beta chain was carried out in a study of T cell responses to AZD1222 COVID-19 vaccine. The study's findings and limits: Only a handful of AZD1222 recipients were seropositive at baseline. Clonal diversity may have been underestimated in mostly white British donors. There were vaccine-associated CD4 TCRs across spike, dominant at 160-218 and 743-854.

Using immunoSEQ multiplex PCR, the repertoire was profiled, and TCRdb retains in-frame clones only, with some absent. The table lists more than 95,000 clones, over 80% of them singletons. Comments on this clone: What it recognizes is unknown.

Germline loops: CDR1 MNHEY, CDR2 SMNVEV (reference sequence). The CDR3 contains 14 residues. Trimming left V 7 bases short and J 2 bases short, with 13 bases between. This clonotype was obtained from an adult in good health. V gene TRBV27 combines with J gene TRBJ2-3; weak D call: TRBD2 (6 bases). The specimen comprised peripheral blood, sampled on day 0 of AZD1222 vaccination. The CDR3 DNA reads as TGTGCCAGCACCCGGGGGAAACTCACAGATACGCAGTATTTT. Its protein product is CASTRGKLTDTQYF.